The T cell receptor (beta chain) under discussion was sequenced for a study of cytomegalovirus exposure and HLA in healthy donors. Note on this clone: Its antigen remains unknown.

Per the germline V gene, CDR1 is MDHEN and CDR2 is SYDVKM. J lost 6 bases, V lost 7 bases, and 14 bases had no gene match. CDR3 length: 16 residues. Researchers ran the PCR with 60 Vbeta and 13 Jbeta primers. The repertoire was sequenced with immunoSEQ multiplex PCR; TCRdb's copy has only in-frame clones and lacks some. The top ten hold roughly 6.8% of the sample, which has about 160,000 clones, approximately 79% seen once. The study, taken as a whole, reports: Productive rates of about 90% or about 30% were seen for most TCR beta V segments in an earlier analysis. There were some V segments, including TRBV6-2 and TRBV6-3, excluded as indistinguishable. Relative to the roughly 640-donor mean, N-insertions were reportedly fewer in an Asian-associated ancestry cluster in a later analysis. Most TCR sequences were rare, but some public TCRs occurred in many donors.

The material sequenced was PBMCs. This sequence joins TRBV28 and TRBJ2-1; TRBD1 matches at 8 bases. The source of this sequence is a man between 50 and 59 years old in good health and CMV-seropositive. CDR3 sequence (DNA): TGTGCCAGCACCTCGCCCGGGACAGGCGATTCCAATGAGCAGTTCTTC. It yields the protein CASTSPGTGDSNEQFF.